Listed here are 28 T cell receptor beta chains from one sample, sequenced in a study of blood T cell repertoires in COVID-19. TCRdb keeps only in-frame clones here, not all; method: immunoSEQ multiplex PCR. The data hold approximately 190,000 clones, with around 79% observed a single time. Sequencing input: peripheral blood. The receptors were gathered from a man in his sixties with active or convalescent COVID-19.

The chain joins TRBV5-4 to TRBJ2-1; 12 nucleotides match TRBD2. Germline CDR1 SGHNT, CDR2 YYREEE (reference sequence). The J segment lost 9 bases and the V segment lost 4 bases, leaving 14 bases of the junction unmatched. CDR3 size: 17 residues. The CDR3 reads CASSPDSLAGGGGEQFF. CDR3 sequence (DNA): TGTGCCAGCAGCCCTGATTCACTAGCGGGAGGCGGGGGTGAGCAGTTCTTC.

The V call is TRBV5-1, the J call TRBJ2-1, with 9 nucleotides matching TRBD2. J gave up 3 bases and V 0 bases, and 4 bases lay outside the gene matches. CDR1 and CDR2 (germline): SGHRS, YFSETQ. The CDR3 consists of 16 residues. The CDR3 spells CASSLVGGRDYNEQFF. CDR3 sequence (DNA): TGCGCCAGCAGCTTGGTAGGCGGGAGGGACTACAATGAGCAGTTCTTC.

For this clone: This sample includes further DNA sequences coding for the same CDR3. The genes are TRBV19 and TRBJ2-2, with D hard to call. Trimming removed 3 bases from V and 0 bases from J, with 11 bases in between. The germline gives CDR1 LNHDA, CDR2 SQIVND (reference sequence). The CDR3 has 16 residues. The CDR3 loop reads CASSILGASNTGELFF. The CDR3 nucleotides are TGTGCCAGTAGTATCCTAGGAGCCTCGAACACCGGGGAGCTGTTTTTT.

In nucleotides, the CDR3 is TGTGCCAGCAGTTCAGGCGGGTCAGCGGGAAAGCAGTTCTTC. It translates to CASSSGGSAGKQFF. The gene calls are TRBV6-4 and TRBJ2-1; TRBD2 aligns across 7 bases. The CDR3 has 14 residues. CDR1 MRHNA and CDR2 SNTAGT come from the germline V gene. The junction had 12 bases not matched to a gene; V was cut back by 5 bases and J by 11 bases.

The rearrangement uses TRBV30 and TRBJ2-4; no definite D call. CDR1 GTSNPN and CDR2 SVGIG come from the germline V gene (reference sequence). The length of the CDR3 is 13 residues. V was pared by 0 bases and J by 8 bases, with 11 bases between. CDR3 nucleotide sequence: TGTGCCTGGAGTGTAGGTGGTGGAGACATTCAGTACTTC. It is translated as CAWSVGGGDIQYF.

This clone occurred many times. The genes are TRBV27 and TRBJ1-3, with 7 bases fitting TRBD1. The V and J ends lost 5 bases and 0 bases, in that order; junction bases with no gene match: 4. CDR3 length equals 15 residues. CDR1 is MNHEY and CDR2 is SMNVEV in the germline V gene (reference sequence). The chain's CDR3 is CASSPQGSSGNTIYF. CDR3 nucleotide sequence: TGTGCCAGCAGTCCACAGGGGAGCTCTGGAAACACCATATATTTT.

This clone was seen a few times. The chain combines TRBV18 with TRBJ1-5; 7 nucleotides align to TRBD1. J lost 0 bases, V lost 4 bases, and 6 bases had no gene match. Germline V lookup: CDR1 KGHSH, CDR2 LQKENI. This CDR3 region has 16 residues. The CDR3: CASSQGTEHSNQPQHF. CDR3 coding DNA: TGTGCCAGCTCACAAGGGACAGAACATAGCAATCAGCCCCAGCATTTT.

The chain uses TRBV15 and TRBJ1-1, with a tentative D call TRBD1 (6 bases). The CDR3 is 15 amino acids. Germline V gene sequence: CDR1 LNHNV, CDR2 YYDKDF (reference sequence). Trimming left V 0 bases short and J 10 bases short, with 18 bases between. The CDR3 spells CATSRDRAGEQRAFF. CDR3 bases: TGTGCCACCAGCAGAGATAGGGCAGGGGAACAGCGAGCTTTCTTT.

This CDR3 reads CASGQGLLSGNTIYF. In DNA form, the CDR3 reads TGTGCCAGCGGACAGGGATTACTCTCTGGAAACACCATATATTTT. V usage is TRBV28 and J usage is TRBJ1-3; 8 nucleotides line up with TRBD1. With V trimmed by 8 bases and J by 0 bases, 6 bases remained unmatched. The length of the CDR3 is 15 residues. In germline, CDR1 is MDHEN, CDR2 SYDVKM.

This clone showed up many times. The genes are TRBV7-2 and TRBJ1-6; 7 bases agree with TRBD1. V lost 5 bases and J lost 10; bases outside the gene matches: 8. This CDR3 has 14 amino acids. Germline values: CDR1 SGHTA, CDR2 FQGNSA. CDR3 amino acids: CASSATGMNSPLHF. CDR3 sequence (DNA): TGTGCCAGCAGCGCGACAGGGATGAACTCACCCCTCCACTTT.

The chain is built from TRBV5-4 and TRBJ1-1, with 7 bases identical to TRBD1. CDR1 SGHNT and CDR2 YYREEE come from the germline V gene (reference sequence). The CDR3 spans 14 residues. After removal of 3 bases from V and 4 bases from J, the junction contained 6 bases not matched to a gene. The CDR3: CASSYPQGITEAFF. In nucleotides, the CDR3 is TGTGCCAGCAGCTACCCACAGGGGATCACTGAAGCTTTCTTT.

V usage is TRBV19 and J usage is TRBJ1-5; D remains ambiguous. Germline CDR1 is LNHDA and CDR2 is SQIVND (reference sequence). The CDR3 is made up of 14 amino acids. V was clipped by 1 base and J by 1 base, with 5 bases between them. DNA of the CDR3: TGTGCCAGTAGTATAGGTCGGAGCAATCAGCCCCAGCATTTT. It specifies CASSIGRSNQPQHF.

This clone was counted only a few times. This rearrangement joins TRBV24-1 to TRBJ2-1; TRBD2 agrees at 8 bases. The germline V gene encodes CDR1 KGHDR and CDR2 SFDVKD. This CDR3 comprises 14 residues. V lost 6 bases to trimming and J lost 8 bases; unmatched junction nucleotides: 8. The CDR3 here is CATSRQRGIDEQFF. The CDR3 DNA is TGTGCCACCAGTCGTCAGCGGGGGATCGATGAGCAGTTCTTC.

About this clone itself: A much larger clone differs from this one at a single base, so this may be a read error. The CDR3 sequence: CASSLGPSTDTQYF. The CDR3 DNA is TGTGCCAGCAGCTTAGGGCCCAGCACAGATACGCAGTATTTT. This chain uses TRBV11-2 with TRBJ2-3; no reliable D call. The V gene lost 1 base and the J gene lost 0 bases, with 5 bases spanning the gap. Germline V CDR1 and CDR2: SGHAT, FQNNGV. This CDR3 is 14 amino acids long.

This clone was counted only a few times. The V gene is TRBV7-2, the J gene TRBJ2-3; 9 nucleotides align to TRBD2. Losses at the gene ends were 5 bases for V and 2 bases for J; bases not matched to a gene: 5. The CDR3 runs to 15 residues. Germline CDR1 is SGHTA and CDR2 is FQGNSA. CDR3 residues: CASSQGLAPTDTQYF. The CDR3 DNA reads TGTGCCAGCAGCCAGGGACTAGCACCCACAGATACGCAGTATTTT.

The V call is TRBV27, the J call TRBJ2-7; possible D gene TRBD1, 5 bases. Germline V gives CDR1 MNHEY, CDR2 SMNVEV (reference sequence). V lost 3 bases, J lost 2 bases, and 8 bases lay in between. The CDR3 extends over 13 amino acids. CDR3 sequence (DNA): TGTGCCAGCAGTTTGGCCAGGGCCTACGAGCAGTACTTC. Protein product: CASSLARAYEQYF.

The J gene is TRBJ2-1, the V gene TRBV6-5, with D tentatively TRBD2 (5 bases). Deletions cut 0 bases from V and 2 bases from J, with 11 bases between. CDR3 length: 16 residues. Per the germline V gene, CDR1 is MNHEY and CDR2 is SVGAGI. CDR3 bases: TGTGCCAGCAGTTACTCCCGGGGTATCCCCTACAATGAGCAGTTCTTC. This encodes CASSYSRGIPYNEQFF.

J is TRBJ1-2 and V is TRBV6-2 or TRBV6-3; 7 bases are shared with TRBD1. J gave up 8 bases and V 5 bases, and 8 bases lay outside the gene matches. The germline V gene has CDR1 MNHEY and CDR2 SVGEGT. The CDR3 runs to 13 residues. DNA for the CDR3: TGTGCCAGCAGTCGACACCGACAGGGCGGCTACACCTTC. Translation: CASSRHRQGGYTF.

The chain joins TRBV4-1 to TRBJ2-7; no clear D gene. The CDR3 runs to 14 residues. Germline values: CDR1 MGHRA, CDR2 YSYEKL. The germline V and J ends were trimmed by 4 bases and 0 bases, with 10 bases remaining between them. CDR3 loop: CASSLSTVSYEQYF. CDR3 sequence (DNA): TGCGCCAGCAGCCTCTCGACTGTCTCCTACGAGCAGTACTTC.

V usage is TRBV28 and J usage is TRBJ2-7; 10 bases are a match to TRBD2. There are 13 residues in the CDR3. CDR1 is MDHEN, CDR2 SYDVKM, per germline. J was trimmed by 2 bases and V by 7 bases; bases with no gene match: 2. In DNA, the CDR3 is TGTGCCAGCATTCTAGCGGGGGCCTACGAGCAGTACTTC. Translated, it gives CASILAGAYEQYF.

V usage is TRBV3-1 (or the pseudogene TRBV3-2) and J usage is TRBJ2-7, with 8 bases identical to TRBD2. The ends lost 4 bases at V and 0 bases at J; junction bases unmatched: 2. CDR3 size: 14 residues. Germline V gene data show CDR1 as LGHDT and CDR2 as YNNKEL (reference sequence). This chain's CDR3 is CASSLSGNSYEQYF. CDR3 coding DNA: TGTGCCAGCAGCCTTAGCGGGAACTCCTACGAGCAGTACTTC.

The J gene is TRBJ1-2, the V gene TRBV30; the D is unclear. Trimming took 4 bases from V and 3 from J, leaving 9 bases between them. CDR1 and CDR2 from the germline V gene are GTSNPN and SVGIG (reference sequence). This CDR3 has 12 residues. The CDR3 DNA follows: TGTGCCTGGAATTCACCAGACTATGGCTACACCTTC. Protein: CAWNSPDYGYTF.

CDR3 protein: CASSPGTSGYEQYF. CDR3 bases: TGCGCCAGCAGCCCTGGGACTAGCGGGTACGAGCAGTACTTC. The chain links TRBV4-1 to TRBJ2-7; 12 bases agree with TRBD2. V shed 4 bases and J 4 bases; nucleotides not matched to a gene: 2. Germline-derived CDR1 and CDR2 are MGHRA and YSYEKL. The CDR3 covers 14 residues.

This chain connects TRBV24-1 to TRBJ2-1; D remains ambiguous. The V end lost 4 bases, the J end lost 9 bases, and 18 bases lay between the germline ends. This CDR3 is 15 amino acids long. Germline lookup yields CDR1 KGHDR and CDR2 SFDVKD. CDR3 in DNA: TGTGCCACCAGTGACCCCGGATCCTCCTCGGGTGAGCAGTTCTTC. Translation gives CATSDPGSSSGEQFF.

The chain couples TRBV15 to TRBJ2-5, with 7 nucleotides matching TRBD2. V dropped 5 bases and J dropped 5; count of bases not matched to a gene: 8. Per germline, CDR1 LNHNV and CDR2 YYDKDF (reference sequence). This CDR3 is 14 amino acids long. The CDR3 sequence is CATSLLAEGETQYF. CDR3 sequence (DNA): TGTGCCACCAGCCTCCTAGCGGAGGGGGAGACCCAGTACTTC.

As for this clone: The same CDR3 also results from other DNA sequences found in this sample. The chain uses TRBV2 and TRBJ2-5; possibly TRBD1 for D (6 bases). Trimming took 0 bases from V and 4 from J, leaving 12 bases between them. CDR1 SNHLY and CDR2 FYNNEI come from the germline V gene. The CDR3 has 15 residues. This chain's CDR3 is CASSEAQGRGETQYF. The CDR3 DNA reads TGTGCCAGCAGTGAAGCACAGGGCCGCGGAGAGACCCAGTACTTC. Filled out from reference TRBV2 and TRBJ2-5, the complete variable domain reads EPEVTQTPSHQVTQMGQEVILRCVPISNHLYFYWYRQILGQKVEFLVSFYNNEISEKSEIFDDQFSVERPDGSNFTLKIRSTKLEDSAMYFCASSEAQGRGETQYFGPGTRLLVL.

The CDR3 DNA sequence: TGCGCCAGCAGCGCTTCCATTGACACTTTTGTCTACGAGCAGTACTTC. It yields the protein CASSASIDTFVYEQYF. This chain links TRBV5-1 with TRBJ2-7, with D hard to call. V dropped 4 bases and J dropped 3 bases, with 20 bases sitting between them. The CDR3 is 16 residues long. Looked up from germline, CDR1 is SGHRS and CDR2 is YFSETQ.

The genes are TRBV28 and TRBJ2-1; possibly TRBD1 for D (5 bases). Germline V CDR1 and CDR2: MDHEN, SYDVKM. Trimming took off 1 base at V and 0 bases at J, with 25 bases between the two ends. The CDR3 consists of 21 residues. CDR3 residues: CASSLSPRGAFYARSYNEQFF. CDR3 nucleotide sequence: TGTGCCAGCAGTTTATCTCCAAGGGGTGCGTTTTACGCTCGCTCCTACAATGAGCAGTTCTTC. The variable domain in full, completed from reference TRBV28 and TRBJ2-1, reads DVKVTQSSRYLVKRTGEKVFLECVQDMDHENMFWYRQDPGLGLRLIYFSYDVKMKEKGDIPEGYSVSREKKERFSLILESASTNQTSMYLCASSLSPRGAFYARSYNEQFFGPGTRLTVL.